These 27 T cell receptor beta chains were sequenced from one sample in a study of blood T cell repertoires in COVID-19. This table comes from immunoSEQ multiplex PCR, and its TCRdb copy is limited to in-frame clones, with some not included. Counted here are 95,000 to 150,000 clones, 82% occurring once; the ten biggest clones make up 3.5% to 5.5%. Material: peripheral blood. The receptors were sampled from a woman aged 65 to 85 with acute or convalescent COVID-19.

CDR3 nucleotide sequence: TGTGCCAGCTCAACGACAGGGTTTCTCACTGAAGCTTTCTTT. It translates to CASSTTGFLTEAFF. The V call is TRBV18, the J call TRBJ1-1; 7 bases line up with TRBD1. Germline V CDR1 and CDR2: KGHSH, LQKENI. Losses at the gene ends were 5 bases for V and 4 bases for J; bases not matched to a gene: 7. This CDR3 comprises 14 residues.

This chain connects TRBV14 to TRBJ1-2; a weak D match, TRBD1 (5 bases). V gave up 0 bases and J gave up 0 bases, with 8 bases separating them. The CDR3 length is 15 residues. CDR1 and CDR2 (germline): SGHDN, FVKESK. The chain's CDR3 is CASSQDTGPNYGYTF. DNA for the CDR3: TGTGCCAGCAGCCAAGATACAGGCCCTAACTATGGCTACACCTTC.

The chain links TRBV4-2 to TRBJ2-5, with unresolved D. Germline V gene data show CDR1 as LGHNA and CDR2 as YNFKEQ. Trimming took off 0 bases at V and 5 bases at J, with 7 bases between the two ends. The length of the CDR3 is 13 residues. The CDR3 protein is CASSQELWETQYF. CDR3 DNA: TGTGCCAGCAGCCAAGAACTTTGGGAGACCCAGTACTTC.

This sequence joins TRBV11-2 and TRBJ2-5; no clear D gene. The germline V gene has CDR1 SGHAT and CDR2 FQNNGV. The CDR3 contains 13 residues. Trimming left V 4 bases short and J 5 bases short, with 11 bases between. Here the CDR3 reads CASSSTRLETQYF. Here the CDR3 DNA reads TGTGCCAGCAGCTCCACCCGGTTGGAGACCCAGTACTTC. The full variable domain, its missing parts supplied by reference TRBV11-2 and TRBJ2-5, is EAGVAQSPRYKIIEKRQSVAFWCNPISGHATLYWYQQILGQGPKLLIQFQNNGVVDDSQLPKDRFSAERLKGVDSTLKIQPAKLEDSAVYLCASSSTRLETQYFGPGTRLLVL.

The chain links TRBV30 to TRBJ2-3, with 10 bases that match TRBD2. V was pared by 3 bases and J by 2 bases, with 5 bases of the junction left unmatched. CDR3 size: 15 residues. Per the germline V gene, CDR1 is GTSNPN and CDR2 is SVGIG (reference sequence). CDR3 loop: CAWSRLAGLTDTQYF. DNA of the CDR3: TGTGCCTGGAGCCGACTAGCGGGCCTCACAGATACGCAGTATTTT.

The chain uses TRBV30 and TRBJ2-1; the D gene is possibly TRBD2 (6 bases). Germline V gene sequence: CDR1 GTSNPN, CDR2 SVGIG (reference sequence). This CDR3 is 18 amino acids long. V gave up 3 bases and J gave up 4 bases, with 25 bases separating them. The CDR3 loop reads CAWRDGTRGGSGYNEQFF. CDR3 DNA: TGTGCCTGGAGGGATGGGACCCGGGGTGGTAGCGGATACAATGAGCAGTTCTTC.

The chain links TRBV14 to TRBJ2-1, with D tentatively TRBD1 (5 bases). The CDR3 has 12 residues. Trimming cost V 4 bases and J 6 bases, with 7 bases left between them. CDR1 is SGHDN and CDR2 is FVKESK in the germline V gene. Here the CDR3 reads CASSPRVNEQFF. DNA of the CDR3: TGTGCCAGCAGCCCCAGGGTCAATGAGCAGTTCTTC.

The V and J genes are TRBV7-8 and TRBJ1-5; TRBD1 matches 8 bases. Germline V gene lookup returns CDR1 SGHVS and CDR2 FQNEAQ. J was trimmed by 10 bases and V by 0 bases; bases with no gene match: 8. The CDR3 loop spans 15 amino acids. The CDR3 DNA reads TGTGCCAGCAGCTTAGCCCCCGGGACAGGTAGACCCCAGCATTTT. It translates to CASSLAPGTGRPQHF.

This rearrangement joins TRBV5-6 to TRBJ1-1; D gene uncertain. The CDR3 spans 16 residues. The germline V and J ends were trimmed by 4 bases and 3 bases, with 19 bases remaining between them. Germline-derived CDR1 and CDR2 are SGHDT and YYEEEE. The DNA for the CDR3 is TGTGCCAGCAGCCCAAGCCTCTTTTACGCGGACACTGAAGCTTTCTTT. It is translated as CASSPSLFYADTEAFF.

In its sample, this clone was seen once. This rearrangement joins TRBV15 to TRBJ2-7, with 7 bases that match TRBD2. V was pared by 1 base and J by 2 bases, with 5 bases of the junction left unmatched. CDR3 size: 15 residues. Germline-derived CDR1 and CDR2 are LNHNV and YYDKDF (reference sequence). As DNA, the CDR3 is TGTGCCACCAGCAGAGGGCGGGGGATACCCTACGAGCAGTACGTC. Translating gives CATSRGRGIPYEQYV.

The CDR3 sequence is CASSPRAGWNEKLFF. CDR3 DNA: TGTGCCAGCAGCCCCCGGGCAGGGTGGAACGAAAAACTGTTTTTT. This chain links TRBV5-5 with TRBJ1-4; maybe TRBD1 (5 bases). The germline gives CDR1 SGHKS, CDR2 YYEKEE (reference sequence). This CDR3 is 15 amino acids long. With 4 bases removed from V and 8 bases from J, the gap between germline ends came to 18 bases.

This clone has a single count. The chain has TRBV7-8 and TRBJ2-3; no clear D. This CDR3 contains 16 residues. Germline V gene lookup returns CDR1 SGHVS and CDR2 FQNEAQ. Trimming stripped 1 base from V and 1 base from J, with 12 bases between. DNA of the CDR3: TGTGCCAGCAGCTTAGGGCTGGGCCGCCGCACAGATACGCAGTATTTT. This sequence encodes CASSLGLGRRTDTQYF.

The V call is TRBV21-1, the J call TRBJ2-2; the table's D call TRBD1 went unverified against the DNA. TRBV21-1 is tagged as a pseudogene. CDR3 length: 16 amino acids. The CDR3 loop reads CASWPGQVVVLGELFF. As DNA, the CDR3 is TGTGCCAGCTGGCCGGGACAGGTCGTTGTACTCGGGGAGCTGTTTTTT.

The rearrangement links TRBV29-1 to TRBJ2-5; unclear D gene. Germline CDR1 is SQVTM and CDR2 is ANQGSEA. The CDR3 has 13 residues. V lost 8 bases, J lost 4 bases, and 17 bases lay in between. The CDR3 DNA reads TGCAGCTTTACGCACTCTGATCGAGAGACCCAGTACTTC. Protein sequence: CSFTHSDRETQYF.

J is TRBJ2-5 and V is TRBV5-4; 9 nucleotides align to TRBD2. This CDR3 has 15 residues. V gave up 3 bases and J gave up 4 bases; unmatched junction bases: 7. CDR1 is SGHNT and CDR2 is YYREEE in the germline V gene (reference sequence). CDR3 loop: CASSSAGTSRETQYF. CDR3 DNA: TGTGCCAGCAGCTCTGCCGGGACTAGCCGAGAGACCCAGTACTTC.

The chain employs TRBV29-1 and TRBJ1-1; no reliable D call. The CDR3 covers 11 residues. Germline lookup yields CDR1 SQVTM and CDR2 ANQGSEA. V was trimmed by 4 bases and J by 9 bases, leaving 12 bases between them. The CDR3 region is CSVVVVEKAFF. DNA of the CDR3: TGCAGCGTTGTTGTGGTAGAGAAAGCTTTCTTT.

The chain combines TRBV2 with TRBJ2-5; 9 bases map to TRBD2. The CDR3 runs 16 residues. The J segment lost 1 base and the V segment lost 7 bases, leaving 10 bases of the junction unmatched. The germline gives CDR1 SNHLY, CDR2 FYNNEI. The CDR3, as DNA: TGTGCCAGCACCTGGAGGGTAGCGGGGGTCCAAGAGACCCAGTACTTC. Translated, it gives CASTWRVAGVQETQYF. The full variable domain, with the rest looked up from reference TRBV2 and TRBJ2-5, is EPEVTQTPSHQVTQMGQEVILRCVPISNHLYFYWYRQILGQKVEFLVSFYNNEISEKSEIFDDQFSVERPDGSNFTLKIRSTKLEDSAMYFCASTWRVAGVQETQYFGPGTRLLVL.

The CDR3 here is CASSSGQRSYGYTF. As DNA, the CDR3 is TGCGCCAGCAGCTCGGGACAGCGATCCTATGGCTACACCTTC. The rearrangement links TRBV5-1 to TRBJ1-2, with 7 bases lining up with TRBD1. The junction had 6 bases not matched to a gene; V was cut back by 3 bases and J by 4 bases. The CDR3 totals 14 residues. Germline lookup yields CDR1 SGHRS and CDR2 YFSETQ.

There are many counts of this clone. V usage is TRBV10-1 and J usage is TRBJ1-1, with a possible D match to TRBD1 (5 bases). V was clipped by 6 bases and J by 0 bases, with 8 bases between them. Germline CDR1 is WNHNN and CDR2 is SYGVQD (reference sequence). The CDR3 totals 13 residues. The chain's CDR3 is CASSLQVNTEAFF. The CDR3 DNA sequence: TGCGCCAGCAGCCTACAGGTGAACACTGAAGCTTTCTTT.

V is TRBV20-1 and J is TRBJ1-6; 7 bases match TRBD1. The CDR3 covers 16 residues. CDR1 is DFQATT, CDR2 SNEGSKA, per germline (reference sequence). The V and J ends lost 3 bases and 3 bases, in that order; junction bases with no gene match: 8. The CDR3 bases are TGCAGTGCTAGTCCCCAGGGGGAAAACTATAATTCACCCCTCCACTTT. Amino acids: CSASPQGENYNSPLHF.

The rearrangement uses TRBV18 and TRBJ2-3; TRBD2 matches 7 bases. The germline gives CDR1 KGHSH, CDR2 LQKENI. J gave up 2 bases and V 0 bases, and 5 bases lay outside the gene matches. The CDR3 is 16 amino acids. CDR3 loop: CASSPPERGYTDTQYF. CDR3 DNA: TGTGCCAGCTCACCACCTGAGCGGGGCTACACAGATACGCAGTATTTT.

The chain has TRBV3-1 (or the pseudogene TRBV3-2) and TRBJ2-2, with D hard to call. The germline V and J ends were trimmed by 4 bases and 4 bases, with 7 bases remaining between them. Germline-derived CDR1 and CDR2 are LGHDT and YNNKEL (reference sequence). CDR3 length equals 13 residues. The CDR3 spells CASSLRSTGELFF. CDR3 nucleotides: TGTGCCAGCAGCCTGAGGAGCACCGGGGAGCTGTTTTTT.

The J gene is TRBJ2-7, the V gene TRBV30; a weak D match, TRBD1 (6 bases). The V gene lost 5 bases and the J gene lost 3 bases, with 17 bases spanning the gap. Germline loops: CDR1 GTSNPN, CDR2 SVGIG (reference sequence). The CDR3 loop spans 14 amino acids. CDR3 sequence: CAWCHNGQLYEQYF. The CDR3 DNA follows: TGTGCCTGGTGCCACAACGGACAGCTCTACGAGCAGTACTTC. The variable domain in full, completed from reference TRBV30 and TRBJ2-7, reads SQTIHQWPATLVQPVGSPLSLECTVEGTSNPNLYWYRQAAGRGLQLLFYSVGIGQISSEVPQNLSASRPQDRQFILSSKKLLLSDSGFYLCAWCHNGQLYEQYFGPGTRLTVT.

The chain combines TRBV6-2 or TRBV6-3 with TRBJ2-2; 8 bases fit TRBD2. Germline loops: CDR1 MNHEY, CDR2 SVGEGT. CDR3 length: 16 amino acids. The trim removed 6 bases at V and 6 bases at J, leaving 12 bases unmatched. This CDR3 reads CASSPGLAKSAGELFF. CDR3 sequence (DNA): TGTGCCAGCAGCCCTGGACTAGCAAAAAGCGCCGGGGAGCTGTTTTTT.

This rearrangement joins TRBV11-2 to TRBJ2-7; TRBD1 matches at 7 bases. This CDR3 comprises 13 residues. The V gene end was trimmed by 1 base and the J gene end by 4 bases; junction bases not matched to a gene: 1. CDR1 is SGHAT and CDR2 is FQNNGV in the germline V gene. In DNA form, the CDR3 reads TGTGCCAGCAGCTTAGTACAGGGGTACGAGCAGTACGTC. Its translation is CASSLVQGYEQYV.

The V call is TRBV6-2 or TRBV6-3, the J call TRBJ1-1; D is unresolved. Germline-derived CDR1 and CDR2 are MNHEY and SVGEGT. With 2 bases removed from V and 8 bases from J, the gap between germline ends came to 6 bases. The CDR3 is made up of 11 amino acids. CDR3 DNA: TGTGCCAGCAGTTACCCCGGGGAAGCTTTCTTT. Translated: CASSYPGEAFF.

DNA of the CDR3: TGCGCCAGCAGCAATACAGGGGACACTGAAGCTTTCTTT. Encoded protein: CASSNTGDTEAFF. The V gene is TRBV5-1, the J gene TRBJ1-1; 7 bases match TRBD1. The CDR3 runs 13 residues. V lost 4 bases to trimming and J lost 3 bases; unmatched junction nucleotides: 3. Germline CDR1 SGHRS, CDR2 YFSETQ.